A selection of T cell receptor beta chains follows, all from one sample in a study of T-cell memory formation after mild COVID-19. A single record per CDR3 protein comes from TCRdb applying MiXCR to the 5' RACE reads. The repertoire holds roughly 130,000 distinct CDR3 sequences, approximately 5.9% seen once, with approximately 2% in the top ten. The material sequenced was PBMCs or a T cell subset sorted from them (not recorded which). These receptors came from an adult woman who had mild COVID-19 (a few samples of this study predate the infection). Cell type and time point are not known. The CDR3 runs from the conserved cysteine through the conserved F or W. The D gene is left open where the match is weak. Size values are once, few and many counts, or a class for expanded clones, and some rows have none.

d_call	v_call	clone_size	j_call	cdr3_nt	cdr3_aa
.	TRBV7-2	few	TRBJ2-7	TGTGCCAGCAGACGAGGGGGGTATCCCTACGAGGAGCAGTACTTC	CASRRGGYPYEEQYF
TRBD2	TRBV5-1	few	TRBJ2-5	TGCGCCAGCAGCGACCCGGGGGGGGAGACCCAGTACTTC	CASSDPGGETQYF
.	TRBV10-3	.	TRBJ2-7	TGTGCCATCAAATCGGAAGGGGGGCCAACATACGAGCAGTACTTC	CAIKSEGGPTYEQYF
TRBD2	TRBV5-1	many	TRBJ2-3	TGCGCCAGCAGCTCTGGACTAGCGGGAGCTCGCACAGATACGCAGTATTTT	CASSSGLAGARTDTQYF
TRBD1	TRBV5-1	few	TRBJ1-2	TGCGCCAGCAGCTTGGAGCTGACACAGGGGGCGAGGGGCTACACCTTC	CASSLELTQGARGYTF
TRBD1	TRBV12-3/TRBV12-4	many	TRBJ1-5	TGTGCCAGCAGTATTCGACAGGGGAGGAATCAGCCCCAGCATTTT	CASSIRQGRNQPQHF
.	TRBV6-2/TRBV6-3	.	TRBJ1-1	TGTGCCAGCAGTTACTCGCCTGGGCGGACGAACACTGAAGCTTTCTTT	CASSYSPGRTNTEAFF
.	TRBV5-1	many	TRBJ2-3	TGCGCCAGCAGCTTGGGCGGGGGCGGAGATACGCAGTATTTT	CASSLGGGGDTQYF
.	TRBV5-1	few	TRBJ1-2	TGCGCCAGCAGCTCAGGGTACTATGGCTACACCTTC	CASSSGYYGYTF
.	TRBV7-2	many	TRBJ2-5	TGTGCCAGCAGCCAGACAGAAGAGACCCAGTACTTC	CASSQTEETQYF
.	TRBV19	.	TRBJ1-5	TGTGCCAGTAGTATGAGAGCAGGGGCGCCCCATTTT	CASSMRAGAPHF
TRBD1	TRBV18	many	TRBJ1-2	TGTGCCAGCTCACCAGGGACAGGGGCCTATGGCTACACCTTC	CASSPGTGAYGYTF
TRBD2	TRBV7-2	.	TRBJ2-1	TGTGCCAGCAGCTTAGCGGATAGCCTTCGGACTAGCGGGAGAATCAGCTACAATGAGCAGTTCTTC	CASSLADSLRTSGRISYNEQFF
.	TRBV20-1	.	TRBJ2-2	TGCAGTGCTAGGAAGGTTGGGCGCTCGAACACCGGGGAGCTGTTTTTT	CSARKVGRSNTGELFF
.	TRBV9	.	TRBJ1-2	TGTGCCAGCAGCCCTCCGAACGACTATGGCTACACCTTC	CASSPPNDYGYTF
.	TRBV18	.	TRBJ2-1	TGTGCCAGCTCACCCGGGGGAGTGGGCAATGAGCAGTTCTTC	CASSPGGVGNEQFF
TRBD1	TRBV5-4	few	TRBJ1-1	TGTGCCAGCAGCAAAACGACAGGGCCGAACACTGAAGCTTTCTTT	CASSKTTGPNTEAFF
.	TRBV19	few	TRBJ1-2	TGTGCCATCAAATCCCCTTCGGGCGGCTACACCTTC	CAIKSPSGGYTF
TRBD2	TRBV4-1	.	TRBJ2-2	TGCGCCAGCAGCCAAGGGCGGCGGGAGGGCCTCACCGGGGAGCTGTCTTTT	CASSQGRREGLTGELSF
TRBD2	TRBV7-6	many	TRBJ2-7	TGTGCCAGCAGCCCCGGACTAGCGGGGGGGCAGAACGAGCAGTACTTC	CASSPGLAGGQNEQYF
.	TRBV18	few	TRBJ1-3	TGTGCCAGCTCACCAAGTGCTGGAAACACCATATATTTT	CASSPSAGNTIYF
TRBD2	TRBV7-2	medium-sized	TRBJ2-3	TGTGCCAGCAGCCTGGCGGCTAGCGGGGGACTCAGCACAGATACGCAGTATTTT	CASSLAASGGLSTDTQYF
.	TRBV4-1	many	TRBJ1-5	TGCGCCAGCAGCCAAGATCCCTTTAGCAATCAGCCCCAGCATTTT	CASSQDPFSNQPQHF
.	TRBV12-3/TRBV12-4	few	TRBJ2-6	TGTGCCAGCAGCCTAAGGCCCCACTCTGGGGCCAACGTCCTGACTTTC	CASSLRPHSGANVLTF
.	TRBV19	.	TRBJ2-1	TGTGCCAGTAGTAGGGCGGGCAAAGTCGACTCTTACAATGAGCAGTTCTTC	CASSRAGKVDSYNEQFF
.	TRBV5-5	many	TRBJ1-3	TGTGCCAGCAGCTTGGAGGGAGAGCAAAACACCATATATTTT	CASSLEGEQNTIYF
.	TRBV12-3/TRBV12-4	.	TRBJ2-2	TGTGCCAGCAGTTTAAGGCTCAGGGCCGACACCGGGGAGCTGTTTTTT	CASSLRLRADTGELFF
.	TRBV29-1	few	TRBJ1-5	TGCAGCGTTCGCGACACCTCCGCCAATCAGCCCCAGCATTTT	CSVRDTSANQPQHF
TRBD1	TRBV20-1	many	TRBJ2-1	TGCAGTGCTAGAGGGACAGGGTACGGTGAGCAGTTCTTC	CSARGTGYGEQFF